This record looks at one TCR beta chain sequence and its context. V was trimmed by 7 bases and J by 0 bases, leaving 13 bases between them. The CDR3 is made up of 15 amino acids. Germline CDR1 is MNHEY and CDR2 is SVGAGI. In the original processing: Nucleated cell counts were estimated from reference gene primer amplification. Clones were read by immunoSEQ multiplex PCR, and TCRdb kept only the in-frame ones, dropping some. That table is the source of V, J and clone size, and D and trimming were worked out from the DNA. The sample contains around 91,000 clones, roughly 85% of which appear only once. The source of the sample is a study of blood T cell repertoires in COVID-19. Across the study: Samples representing acute and convalescent COVID-19 were sourced from the United States, Italy and Spain. T cells, B-cell-depleted T cells, or PBMCs supplied cDNA or gDNA.

V usage is TRBV6-5 and J usage is TRBJ1-3; D remains unclear. This clonotype was sampled from a man aged 80 or over with acute or convalescent COVID-19. The sequenced material came from peripheral blood. The CDR3 reads CASNLPLSSGNTIYF. CDR3 coding DNA: TGTGCCAGCAACTTACCTCTGTCCTCTGGAAACACCATATATTTT.